Described below is a single T cell receptor (beta chain) sequence and its context. Its target is not known. Germline assignment: CDR1 MNHNS and CDR2 SASEGT. Trimming cost V 8 bases and J 7 bases, with 15 bases left between them. The CDR3 contains 14 residues. The Oncomine TCR Beta short-read assay was what sequenced the DNA obtained from cultured CD4+ T cells. Using the QIAamp micro DNA kit, genomic DNA was extracted from the CD4+ T cells that had been cultured. TCRdb redid the calling of the PCR reads with MiXCR, one entry per CDR3 protein. The sample holds fewer than 12,000 distinct CDR3 sequences; 58% are singletons and the top ten take around 24%. Noted treatment: roughly 11-day PBMC culture with coronavirus spike peptide pools or control peptides (ViraFEST assay). The sample comes from a study of vaccination and CD4 T cells after COVID-19. Study as a whole: Six male and four female convalescents took part, two of them Hispanic.

The TCR comes from a human donor who had recovered from COVID-19. Sequencing was done on a sample of CD4+ T cells from blood, cultured in vitro. The J gene is TRBJ1-6, the V gene TRBV6-1, with D possibly being TRBD1 (5 bases). The CDR3 protein is CASVETVKNSPLHF. Written as DNA, the CDR3 is TGTGCCAGCGTAGAGACAGTGAAAAATTCACCCCTCCACTTT.